This is a list of T cell receptor beta chains from one sample in a study of blood T cell repertoires in COVID-19. TCRdb's table, derived via immunoSEQ multiplex PCR, lists solely in-frame clones and lacks some. Of approximately 270,000 clones in the sample, roughly 80% were seen once. The sequencing input was peripheral blood. The receptors were sampled from a man older than 75 with acute or convalescent COVID-19. The conserved cysteine and the conserved F or W are not part of the CDR3 here.

v_call,j_call,cdr3_aa
TRBV28,TRBJ1-2,ASSLWAGAYGYT
TRBV7-8,TRBJ2-7,ASSLVEVAGREQY
TRBV24-1,TRBJ2-5,ATSEGQGKETQY
TRBV19,TRBJ1-1,ASSLGQMANTEAF
TRBV3-1/TRBV3-2,TRBJ1-2,ASSQDPGYYGYT
TRBV10-2,TRBJ2-3,ASSDHGLAGALPLHSTDTQY
TRBV2,TRBJ2-1,ASSVQGAGEQF
TRBV5-6,TRBJ1-5,ASSKGQLNQPQH
TRBV6-5,TRBJ1-1,ASSYYQGRAEAF
TRBV9,TRBJ1-2,ASSSPGDYGYT
TRBV10-3,TRBJ2-2,AISESWELF
TRBV5-6,TRBJ2-5,ASSSVGGTETQY
TRBV2,TRBJ1-2,ASRDPGTAYGYT
TRBV20-1,TRBJ1-4,SASGTGAEKLF
TRBV18,TRBJ1-1,ASSAQGEATEAF
TRBV3-1/TRBV3-2,TRBJ2-7,ASSQGYSVRGLREQY
TRBV24-1,TRBJ2-5,ATSDEGSGETQY
TRBV19,TRBJ2-7,ASSSSTSGQYEQY
TRBV18,TRBJ2-2,ASSPTMTGNTGELF
TRBV14,TRBJ2-3,ASSRRTGSHTDTQY
TRBV27,TRBJ1-3,ASSLVPTGKNTIY